This TCR beta chain was identified during a study of blood T cell repertoires in COVID-19. Across the whole study: Whether acute or convalescent, the COVID-19 samples came from the United States, Italy and Spain.

The CDR3 contains 15 residues. V lost 3 bases and J 2 bases, leaving 13 bases between the germline ends. The germline CDR1 and CDR2 sequences are LGHNA and YSLEER. Sequenced by immunoSEQ multiplex PCR; TCRdb stores in-frame clones only, minus some. The sample has 84,000 or so clones; over 80% are singletons. The source is an older woman with active COVID-19. The sequencing input was peripheral blood. The chain is built from TRBV4-3 and TRBJ1-2, with a possible D match to TRBD1 (6 bases). CDR3: CASSQNVQGNYGYTF. CDR3 bases: TGCGCCAGCAGCCAGAACGTCCAGGGGAACTATGGCTACACCTTC.